A selection of T cell receptor beta chains follows, all from one sample in a study of vaccination and CD4 T cells after COVID-19. TCRdb ran MiXCR on the PCR reads and lists one entry per CDR3 protein. The sample holds about 19,000 distinct CDR3 sequences, roughly 63% seen once. Sequencing used CD4+ T cells from blood, obtained after SARS-CoV-2 vaccination. These receptors were taken from a human donor who had recovered from COVID-19. The CDR3 runs from the conserved cysteine through the conserved F or W. Each record gives: V gene, J gene, clone size, D gene, CDR3 DNA, CDR3 protein. A D gene is named only where the DNA matches it firmly. The size field is filled for only some rows; it gives once, few, many or a size class.

V: TRBV7-9
J: TRBJ1-2
size: -
D: -
DNA: TGTGCCAGCAGCTTAGGGGCAGGGGCAGGCTACACCTTC
CDR3: CASSLGAGAGYTF

V: TRBV23-1
J: TRBJ2-2
size: -
D: -
DNA: TGCGCCAGCAGTCAAGGGAAGCGGAGTGACACCGGGGAGCTGTTTTTT
CDR3: CASSQGKRSDTGELFF

V: TRBV7-2
J: TRBJ2-2
size: few
D: TRBD1
DNA: TGTGCCAGCAGCTTATCGGCGGTGACAGGGCAGAACACCGGGGAGCTGTTTTTT
CDR3: CASSLSAVTGQNTGELFF

V: TRBV6-1
J: TRBJ2-3
size: -
D: -
DNA: TGTGCCACCAAACCGACCTCAGATACGCAGTATTTT
CDR3: CATKPTSDTQYF

V: TRBV28
J: TRBJ1-2
size: -
D: -
DNA: TGTGCCAGCCAGAAGACGGGACACTCTGGCTACACCTTC
CDR3: CASQKTGHSGYTF

V: TRBV5-6
J: TRBJ1-2
size: -
D: -
DNA: TGTGCCAGCAGCTTGGGGGACCCTGTTCGATATGGCTACACCTTC
CDR3: CASSLGDPVRYGYTF

V: TRBV29-1
J: TRBJ2-2
size: -
D: TRBD2
DNA: TGCAGCGGCGGGACTAGCCACGGGGAGCTGTTTTTT
CDR3: CSGGTSHGELFF

V: TRBV18
J: TRBJ2-5
size: -
D: -
DNA: TGTGCCAGCTCACGTGGGGAAGAGACCCAGTACTTC
CDR3: CASSRGEETQYF

V: TRBV5-4
J: TRBJ2-1
size: -
D: -
DNA: TGTGCCAGCAGCCGGGAGTTCCCCTACAATGAGCAGTTCTTC
CDR3: CASSREFPYNEQFF

V: TRBV19
J: TRBJ1-6
size: once
D: -
DNA: TGTGCCAGTAGTAGGACCGGGGGGCCGCAGTCACCCCTCCACTTT
CDR3: CASSRTGGPQSPLHF